The sequence of this T cell receptor beta chain was determined in a study of blood T cell repertoires in COVID-19 (dated by TCRdb to 2018 to 2020). In the study overall: Samples covering the acute and convalescent phases of COVID-19 were provided by collaborators in the United States, Italy and Spain. The prospective study material was composed of cDNA or gDNA derived from T cells, B-cell-depleted T cells, or PBMCs. The dataset comprised deeply sampled blood TCRbeta repertoires from subjects exposed to, actively infected with, or recovered from COVID-19. The repertoires were made available in a free public database intended to serve as a resource for research on the immune response to SARS-CoV-2. Samples came from the ongoing ImmuneRACE study (first 160 participants) plus 1,254 subjects from 6 global collaborators. Nearly every sample came with metadata listing a de-identified subject ID, COVID-19 status, age in years and sex. Where HLA class I and class II types were available, the types were taken from metadata supplied by the sample provider, not from assay-based typing. Overall study outcomes, separate from this receptor: Clinical and demographic metadata were provided uncurated, with the amount varying by source and participant.

This clone was recorded once. The specificity of this receptor is unknown. No much larger clone exists at a distance of one base, and base qualities are not known. The germline V gene specifies LGHNA as CDR1 and YNFKEQ as CDR2. Deletion took 1 base off V and 3 bases off J, with a span of 7 bases between the germline ends. Measured from the cysteine to the phenylalanine, the CDR3 is 14 residues long. CDR3 DNA only is kept here, 42 bases in frame from base 1. The immunoSEQ Assay, a bias-controlled multiplex PCR, was used to amplify TCRbeta CDR3 regions from genomic DNA. The paper's processing steps were these. The number of nucleated cells in each sample was estimated from the amplification of reference gene primers within the assay. To quantify the absolute abundance of each unique TCRbeta CDR3 rearrangement, sequence reads were collapsed and filtered. For each sample, productive Simpson clonality was calculated as the square root of Simpson's diversity index over productive rearrangements. TCRdb mirrors the immuneACCESS table, restricted to in-frame sequences. Some clones are absent from its copies; in checked studies, under half trace to an unresolved V gene, and the reason for the others is unknown. The DNA gave D and trimming, while V, J and clone size come from that table. This sample holds some 250,000 clones; 86% were observed only once. The ten top clones hold approximately 3% of the sample.

A second Seattle source provided samples from volunteer blood donors who had recovered from COVID-19. Each collaborating institution followed its own protocols to collect whole blood in K2EDTA tubes. For TCRbeta analysis, collaborators shipped samples in one of three forms: frozen whole blood, isolated PBMCs, or DNA extracted from either of those sample types. This clonotype was sampled from a woman in her twenties or thirties who had recovered from COVID-19. Rearrangement joined TRBV4-2 to TRBJ1-5, with an unclear D gene assignment. The sample was peripheral blood. The nucleotide sequence reads TGTGCCAGCAGCCAAGGGCCGCTCAATCAGCCCCAGCATTTT. It is translated as CASSQGPLNQPQHF.